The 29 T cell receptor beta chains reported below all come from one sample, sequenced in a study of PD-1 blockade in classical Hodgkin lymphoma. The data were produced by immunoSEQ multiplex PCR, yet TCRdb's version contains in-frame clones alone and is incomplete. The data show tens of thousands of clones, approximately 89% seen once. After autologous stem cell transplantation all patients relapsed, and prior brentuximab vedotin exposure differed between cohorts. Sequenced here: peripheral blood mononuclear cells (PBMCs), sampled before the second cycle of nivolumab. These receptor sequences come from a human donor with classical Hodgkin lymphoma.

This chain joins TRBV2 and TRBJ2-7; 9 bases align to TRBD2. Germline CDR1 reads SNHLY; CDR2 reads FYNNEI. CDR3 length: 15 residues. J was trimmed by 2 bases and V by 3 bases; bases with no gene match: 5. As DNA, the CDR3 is TGTGCCAGCAGTGAGAAGCGGGGGGCCCCCTACGAGCAGTACTTC. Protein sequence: CASSEKRGAPYEQYF. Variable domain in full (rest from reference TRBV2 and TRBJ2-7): EPEVTQTPSHQVTQMGQEVILRCVPISNHLYFYWYRQILGQKVEFLVSFYNNEISEKSEIFDDQFSVERPDGSNFTLKIRSTKLEDSAMYFCASSEKRGAPYEQYFGPGTRLTVT.

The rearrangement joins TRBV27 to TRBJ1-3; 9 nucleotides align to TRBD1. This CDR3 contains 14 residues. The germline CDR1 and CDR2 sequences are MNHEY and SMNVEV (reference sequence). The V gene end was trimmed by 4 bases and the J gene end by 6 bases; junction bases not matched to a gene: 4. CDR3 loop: CASSSTGGVNTIYF. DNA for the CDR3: TGTGCCAGCAGTTCCACAGGGGGCGTAAACACCATATATTTT.

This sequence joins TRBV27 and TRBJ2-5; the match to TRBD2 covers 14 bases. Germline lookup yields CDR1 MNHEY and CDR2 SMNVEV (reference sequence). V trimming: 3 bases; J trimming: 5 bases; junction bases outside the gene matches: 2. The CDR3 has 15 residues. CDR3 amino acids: CASSLGLAGVETQYF. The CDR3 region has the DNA TGTGCCAGCAGTTTGGGACTAGCGGGAGTGGAGACCCAGTACTTC.

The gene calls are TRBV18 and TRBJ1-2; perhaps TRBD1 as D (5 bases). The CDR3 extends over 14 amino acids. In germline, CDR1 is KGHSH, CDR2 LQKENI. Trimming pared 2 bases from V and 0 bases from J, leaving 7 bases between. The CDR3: CASSPGGPNYGYTF. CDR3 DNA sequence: TGTGCCAGCTCACCAGGGGGACCTAACTATGGCTACACCTTC.

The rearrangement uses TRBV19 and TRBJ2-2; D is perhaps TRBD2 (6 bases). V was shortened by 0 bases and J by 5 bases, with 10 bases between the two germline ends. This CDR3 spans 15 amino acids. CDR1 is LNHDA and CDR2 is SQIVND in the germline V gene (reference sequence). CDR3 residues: CASSIDPAGTGELFF. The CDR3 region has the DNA TGTGCCAGTAGTATAGATCCGGCGGGGACCGGGGAGCTGTTTTTT.

The CDR3 spells CASRNRDRGLGEQFF. The CDR3 DNA reads TGTGCCAGTAGAAACCGGGACAGGGGGTTAGGTGAGCAGTTCTTC. The chain uses TRBV19 and TRBJ2-1; TRBD1 agrees at 11 bases. CDR3 length: 15 amino acids. Germline CDR1 and CDR2: LNHDA and SQIVND (reference sequence). V shed 6 bases and J 9 bases; nucleotides not matched to a gene: 10.

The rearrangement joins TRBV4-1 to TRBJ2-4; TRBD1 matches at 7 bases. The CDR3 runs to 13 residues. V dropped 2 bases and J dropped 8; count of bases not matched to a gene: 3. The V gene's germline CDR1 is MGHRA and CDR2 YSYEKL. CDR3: CASSQTGVDIQYF. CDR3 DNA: TGCGCCAGCAGCCAAACAGGGGTGGACATTCAGTACTTC.

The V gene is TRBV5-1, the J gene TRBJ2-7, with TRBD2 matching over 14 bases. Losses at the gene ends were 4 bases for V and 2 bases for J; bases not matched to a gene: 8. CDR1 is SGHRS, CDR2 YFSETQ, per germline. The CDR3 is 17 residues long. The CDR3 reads CASSRDRTSGGTYEQYF. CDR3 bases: TGCGCCAGCAGCAGGGACAGGACTAGCGGGGGGACCTACGAGCAGTACTTC.

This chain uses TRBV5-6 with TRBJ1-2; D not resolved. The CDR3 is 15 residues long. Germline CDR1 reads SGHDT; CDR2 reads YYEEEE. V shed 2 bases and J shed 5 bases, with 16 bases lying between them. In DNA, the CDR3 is TGTGCCAGCAGCTTACGACTCTCGCCGGGGTATGGCTACACCTTC. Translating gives CASSLRLSPGYGYTF.

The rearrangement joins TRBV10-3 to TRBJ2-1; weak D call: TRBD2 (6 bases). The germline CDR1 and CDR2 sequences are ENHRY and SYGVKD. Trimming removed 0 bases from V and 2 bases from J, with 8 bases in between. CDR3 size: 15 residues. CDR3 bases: TGTGCCATCAGTGAGTCTAGCGGAACCTACAATGAGCAGTTCTTC. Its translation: CAISESSGTYNEQFF.

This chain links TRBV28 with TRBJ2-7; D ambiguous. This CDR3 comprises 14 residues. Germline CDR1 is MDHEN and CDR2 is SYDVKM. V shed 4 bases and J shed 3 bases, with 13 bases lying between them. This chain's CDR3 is CASSSPPGDYEQYF. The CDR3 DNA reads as TGTGCCAGCAGTTCGCCCCCAGGTGACTACGAGCAGTACTTC.

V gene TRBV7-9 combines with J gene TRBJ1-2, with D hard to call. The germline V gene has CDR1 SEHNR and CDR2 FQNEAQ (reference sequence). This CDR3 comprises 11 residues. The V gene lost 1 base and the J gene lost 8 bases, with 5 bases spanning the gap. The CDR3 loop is CASSLDGGYTF. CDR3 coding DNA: TGTGCCAGCAGCTTAGACGGAGGCTACACCTTC.

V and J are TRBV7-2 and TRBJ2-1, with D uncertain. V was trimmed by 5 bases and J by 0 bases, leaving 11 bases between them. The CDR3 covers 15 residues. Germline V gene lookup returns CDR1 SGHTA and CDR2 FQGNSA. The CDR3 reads CASSPAHGSYNEQFF. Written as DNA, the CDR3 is TGTGCCAGCAGCCCCGCCCATGGCTCCTACAATGAGCAGTTCTTC.

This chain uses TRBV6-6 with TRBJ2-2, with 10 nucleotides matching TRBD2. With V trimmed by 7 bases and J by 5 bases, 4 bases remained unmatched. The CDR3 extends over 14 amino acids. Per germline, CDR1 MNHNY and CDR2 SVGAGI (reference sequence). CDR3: CASKKAGGTGELFF. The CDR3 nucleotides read TGTGCCAGCAAAAAAGCGGGAGGGACCGGGGAGCTGTTTTTT.

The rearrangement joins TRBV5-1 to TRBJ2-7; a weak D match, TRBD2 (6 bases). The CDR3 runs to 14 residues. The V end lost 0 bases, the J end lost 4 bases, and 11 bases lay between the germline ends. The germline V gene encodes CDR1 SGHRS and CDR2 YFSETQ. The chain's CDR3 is CASSLGLGVYEQYF. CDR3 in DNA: TGCGCCAGCAGCTTGGGACTAGGTGTATACGAGCAGTACTTC.

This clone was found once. The CDR3 region has the DNA TGTGCCAGCAGCCCATTAGCGGGAGGGCCAACAGATACGCAGTATTTT. This sequence encodes CASSPLAGGPTDTQYF. This rearrangement joins TRBV5-6 to TRBJ2-3; TRBD2 aligns across 11 bases. Germline CDR1 reads SGHDT; CDR2 reads YYEEEE. V lost 4 bases to trimming and J lost 3 bases; unmatched junction nucleotides: 7. This CDR3 contains 16 residues.

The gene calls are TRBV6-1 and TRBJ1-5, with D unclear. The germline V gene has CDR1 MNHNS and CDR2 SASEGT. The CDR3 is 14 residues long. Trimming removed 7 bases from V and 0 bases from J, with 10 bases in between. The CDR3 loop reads CASTTAYSNQPQHF. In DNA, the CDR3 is TGTGCCAGCACGACCGCCTATAGCAATCAGCCCCAGCATTTT.

This CDR3 is CSAESETQYF. The CDR3 coding sequence is TGCAGTGCAGAGTCGGAGACCCAGTACTTC. V and J are TRBV20-1 and TRBJ2-5; unclear D gene. There are 10 residues in the CDR3. The germline V gene has CDR1 DFQATT and CDR2 SNEGSKA (reference sequence). V gave up 6 bases and J gave up 5 bases, with 7 bases separating them.

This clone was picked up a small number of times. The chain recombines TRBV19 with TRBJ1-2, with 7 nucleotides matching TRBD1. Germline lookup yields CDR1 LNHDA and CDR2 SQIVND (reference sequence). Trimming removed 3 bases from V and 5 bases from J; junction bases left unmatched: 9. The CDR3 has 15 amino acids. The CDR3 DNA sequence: TGTGCCAGTAGTATGGCAGGGACAGCGAAGTATGGCTACACCTTC. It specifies CASSMAGTAKYGYTF.

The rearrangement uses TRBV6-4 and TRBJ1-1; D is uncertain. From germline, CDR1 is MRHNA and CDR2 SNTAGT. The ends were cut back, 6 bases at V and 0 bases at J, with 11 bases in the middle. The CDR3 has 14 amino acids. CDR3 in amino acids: CASRPLRVNTEAFF. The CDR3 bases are TGTGCCAGCAGACCCTTGAGGGTGAACACTGAAGCTTTCTTT.

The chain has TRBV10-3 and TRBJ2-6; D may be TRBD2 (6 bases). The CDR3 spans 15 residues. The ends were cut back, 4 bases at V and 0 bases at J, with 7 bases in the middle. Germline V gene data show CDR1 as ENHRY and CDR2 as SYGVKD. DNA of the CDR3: TGTGCCATCAGTGGCGGGAACTCTGGGGCCAACGTCCTGACTTTC. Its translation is CAISGGNSGANVLTF.

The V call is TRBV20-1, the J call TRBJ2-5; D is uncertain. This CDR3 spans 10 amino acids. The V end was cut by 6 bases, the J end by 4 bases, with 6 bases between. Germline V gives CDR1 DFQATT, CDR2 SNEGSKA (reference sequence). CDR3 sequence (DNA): TGCAGTGCCGCCTCAGAGACCCAGTACTTC. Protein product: CSAASETQYF.

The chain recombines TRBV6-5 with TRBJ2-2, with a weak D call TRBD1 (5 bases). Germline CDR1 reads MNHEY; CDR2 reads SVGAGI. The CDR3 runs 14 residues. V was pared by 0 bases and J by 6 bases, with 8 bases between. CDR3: CASSYSWGAGELFF. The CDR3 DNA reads TGTGCCAGCAGTTACTCTTGGGGCGCCGGGGAGCTGTTTTTT.

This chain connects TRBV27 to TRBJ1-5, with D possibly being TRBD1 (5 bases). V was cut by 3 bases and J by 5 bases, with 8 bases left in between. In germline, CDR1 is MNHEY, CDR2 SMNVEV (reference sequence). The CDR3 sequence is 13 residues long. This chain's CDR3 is CASSLSGYQPQHF. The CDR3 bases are TGTGCCAGCAGTTTGTCAGGGTATCAGCCCCAGCATTTT.

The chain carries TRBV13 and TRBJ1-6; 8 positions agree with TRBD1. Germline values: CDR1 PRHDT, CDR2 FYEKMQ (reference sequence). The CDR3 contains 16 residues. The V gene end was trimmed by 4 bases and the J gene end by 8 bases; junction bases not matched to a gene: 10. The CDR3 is CASSSRTGSSHSPLHF. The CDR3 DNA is TGTGCCAGCAGCTCCCGGACAGGGTCTAGTCATTCACCCCTCCACTTT.

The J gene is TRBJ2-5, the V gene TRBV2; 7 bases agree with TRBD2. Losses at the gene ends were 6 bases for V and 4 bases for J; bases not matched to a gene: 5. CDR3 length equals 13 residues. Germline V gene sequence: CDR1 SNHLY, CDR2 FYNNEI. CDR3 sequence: CASRGGGRETQYF. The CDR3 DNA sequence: TGTGCCAGCAGAGGCGGGGGTCGAGAGACCCAGTACTTC.

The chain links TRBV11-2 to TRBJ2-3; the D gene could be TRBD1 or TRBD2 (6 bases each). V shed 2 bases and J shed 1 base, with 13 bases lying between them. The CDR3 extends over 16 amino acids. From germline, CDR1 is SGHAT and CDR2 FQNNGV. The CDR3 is CASSLYGRTGTDTQYF. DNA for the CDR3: TGTGCCAGCAGCTTATATGGGAGGACAGGCACAGATACGCAGTATTTT.

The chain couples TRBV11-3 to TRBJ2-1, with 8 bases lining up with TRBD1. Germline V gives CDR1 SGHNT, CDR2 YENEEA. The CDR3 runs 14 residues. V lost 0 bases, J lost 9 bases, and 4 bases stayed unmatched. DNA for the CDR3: TGTGCCAGCAGCTTAGATTTGGGGACAGGTGAGCAGTTCTTC. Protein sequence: CASSLDLGTGEQFF.

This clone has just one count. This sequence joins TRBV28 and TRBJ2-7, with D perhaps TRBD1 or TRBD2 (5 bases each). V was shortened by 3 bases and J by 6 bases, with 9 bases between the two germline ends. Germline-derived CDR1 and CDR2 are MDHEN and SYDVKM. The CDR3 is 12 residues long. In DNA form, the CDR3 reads TGTGCCAGCAGTTTTACGGGGCTCGAGCAGTACTTC. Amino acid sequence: CASSFTGLEQYF.